A single sample is the source of the 16 T cell receptor beta chains below, sequenced in a study of cytomegalovirus exposure and HLA in healthy donors. Sequenced by immunoSEQ multiplex PCR; TCRdb stores in-frame clones only, minus some. The sample lists about 38,000 clones; 90% to 95% were seen once. The sequencing sample was made of PBMCs. All receptors come from a man between 18 and 29 years old in good health and CMV-seronegative.

The chain links TRBV21-1 to TRBJ2-1; the table's D gene call, TRBD2, was not cross checked with the DNA. TRBV21-1 is an annotated pseudogene. The CDR3 loop spans 19 amino acids. The CDR3 loop reads CASSKILGGIAGGPNEQFF. In DNA form, the CDR3 reads TGTGCCAGCAGCAAAATCCTGGGGGGGATAGCGGGAGGGCCCAATGAGCAGTTCTTC.

The V gene is TRBV27, the J gene TRBJ1-1; 8 positions match TRBD1. Germline-derived CDR1 and CDR2 are MNHEY and SMNVEV (reference sequence). The CDR3 consists of 13 residues. V dropped 6 bases and J dropped 4; count of bases not matched to a gene: 4. The CDR3, as DNA: TGTGCCAGCAGATGGACAGGGAGCACTGAAGCTTTCTTT. Amino acids: CASRWTGSTEAFF.

The CDR3 nucleotides read TGTGCCAGCAGTTTATCCCCAAACACCGGGGAGCTGTTTTTT. Protein product: CASSLSPNTGELFF. The gene calls are TRBV27 and TRBJ2-2; D uncertain. This CDR3 is 14 amino acids long. Per germline, CDR1 MNHEY and CDR2 SMNVEV (reference sequence). Trimming shortened V by 0 bases and J by 2 bases, and 4 bases separated the two germline ends.

The V and J genes are TRBV9 and TRBJ2-1, with 11 bases lining up with TRBD2. J lost 6 bases, V lost 2 bases, and 1 base had no gene match. The CDR3 extends over 14 amino acids. The germline CDR1 and CDR2 sequences are SGDLS and YYNGEE. The chain's CDR3 is CASSVSGGVNEQFF. In DNA form, the CDR3 reads TGTGCCAGCAGCGTTAGCGGGGGGGTCAATGAGCAGTTCTTC.

CDR3 amino acids: CAISEPTDSNQPQHF. The DNA of the CDR3 is TGTGCCATCAGTGAGCCCACAGATAGCAATCAGCCCCAGCATTTT. The chain uses TRBV10-3 and TRBJ1-5; the D is unclear. The CDR3 totals 15 residues. V was shortened by 2 bases and J by 0 bases, with 8 bases between the two germline ends. Germline V lookup: CDR1 ENHRY, CDR2 SYGVKD.

CDR3 sequence (DNA): TGTGCCAGCTCACCACTACGAGACAGGAACACCGGGGAGCTGTTTTTT. Translated: CASSPLRDRNTGELFF. This chain joins TRBV18 and TRBJ2-2; a weak D match, TRBD1 (5 bases). The CDR3 is made up of 16 amino acids. V lost 1 base and J lost 1, with 10 bases in between. CDR1 is KGHSH and CDR2 is LQKENI in the germline V gene.

This chain uses TRBV18 with TRBJ2-7, with TRBD2 matching 7 bases. With V trimmed by 3 bases and J by 4 bases, 12 bases remained unmatched. CDR1 KGHSH and CDR2 LQKENI come from the germline V gene. This CDR3 region has 16 residues. CDR3: CASSPPTSLLSYEQYF. The DNA of the CDR3 is TGTGCCAGCTCACCCCCGACTAGCCTCCTGTCTTACGAGCAGTACTTC. Complete variable domain (other parts from reference TRBV18 and TRBJ2-7): NAGVMQNPRHLVRRRGQEARLRCSPMKGHSHVYWYRQLPEEGLKFMVYLQKENIIDESGMPKERFSAEFPKEGPSILRIQQVVRGDSAAYFCASSPPTSLLSYEQYFGPGTRLTVT.

The chain employs TRBV7-2 and TRBJ1-4, with D maybe TRBD1 (6 bases). Deletions cut 4 bases from V and 8 bases from J, with 17 bases between. The CDR3 covers 15 residues. Germline CDR1 is SGHTA and CDR2 is FQGNSA. DNA for the CDR3: TGTGCCAGCAGCTGGGGTGGGGGGGCCATGGAAAAACTGTTTTTT. Protein product: CASSWGGGAMEKLFF.

This chain links TRBV19 with TRBJ2-7, with 10 bases that match TRBD2. Germline CDR1 and CDR2: LNHDA and SQIVND (reference sequence). With 6 bases clipped from V and 0 bases from J, the junction kept 5 bases outside the gene matches. CDR3 size: 15 residues. The CDR3 sequence: CASRSTSGNSYEQYF. The CDR3 nucleotides read TGTGCCAGTAGATCCACTAGCGGGAACTCCTACGAGCAGTACTTC.

The chain uses TRBV18 and TRBJ2-3; D call uncertain. The germline V and J ends were trimmed by 1 base and 0 bases, with 5 bases remaining between them. In germline, CDR1 is KGHSH, CDR2 LQKENI. CDR3 length equals 14 residues. CDR3 DNA: TGTGCCAGCTCACCACTTCGGAGCACAGATACGCAGTATTTT. Protein product: CASSPLRSTDTQYF.

V usage is TRBV4-2 and J usage is TRBJ1-1; D is possibly TRBD1 (5 bases). Trimming took off 4 bases at V and 4 bases at J, with 16 bases between the two ends. CDR3 length: 15 amino acids. Germline V gene sequence: CDR1 LGHNA, CDR2 YNFKEQ. CDR3 in amino acids: CASSPETTGGTEAFF. In DNA, the CDR3 is TGTGCCAGCAGCCCCGAGACAACGGGGGGCACTGAAGCTTTCTTT.

The chain has TRBV6-1 and TRBJ1-5; D not certain. CDR1 and CDR2 (germline): MNHNS, SASEGT. Trimming left V 7 bases short and J 0 bases short, with 7 bases between. The CDR3 loop spans 13 amino acids. CDR3 in amino acids: CASMYTSNQPQHF. DNA for the CDR3: TGTGCCAGCATGTACACTAGCAATCAGCCCCAGCATTTT.

The CDR3 DNA follows: TGTGCCAGCAGTGACTCAGGAGTCACGAACACCGGGGAGCTGTTTTTT. Amino acid sequence: CASSDSGVTNTGELFF. The chain couples TRBV6-4 to TRBJ2-2; D is undetermined. This CDR3 comprises 16 residues. Trimming stripped 0 bases from V and 0 bases from J, with 8 bases between. In germline, CDR1 is MRHNA, CDR2 SNTAGT.

The chain joins TRBV7-2 to TRBJ2-7; 7 positions agree with TRBD2. Germline CDR1 and CDR2: SGHTA and FQGNSA. J gave up 4 bases and V 2 bases, and 8 bases lay outside the gene matches. The CDR3 is 15 residues long. CDR3 bases: TGTGCCAGCAGCTTAACGGCTAGCGGACTATACGAGCAGTACTTC. Its protein product is CASSLTASGLYEQYF.

This clone was found once. The DNA for the CDR3 is TGTGCCAGCCTGACTAGCGGGGGGGATGACGAGCAGTTCTTC. It is translated as CASLTSGGDDEQFF. The chain uses TRBV6-1 and TRBJ2-1, with 14 bases matching TRBD2. Trimming removed 8 bases from V and 10 bases from J; junction bases left unmatched: 7. Germline V gene sequence: CDR1 MNHNS, CDR2 SASEGT. The CDR3 consists of 14 residues.

On this clone: Other DNA sequences within the sample encode an identical CDR3. The V call is TRBV9, the J call TRBJ2-7, with 7 bases identical to TRBD2. Unmatched junction bases numbered 2, after V lost 2 bases and J lost 0 bases. The CDR3 is made up of 14 amino acids. CDR1 is SGDLS, CDR2 YYNGEE, per germline. CDR3 in amino acids: CASSVGGSSYEQYF. CDR3 DNA: TGTGCCAGCAGCGTGGGCGGGAGCTCCTACGAGCAGTACTTC.